This record concerns one T cell receptor beta chain sequence. Its cognate antigen has yet to be identified. One base away there is no much larger clone; base qualities are not given. This specimen comes from a study of cytomegalovirus exposure and HLA in healthy donors (dated by TCRdb to the late 2010s). Broadly, across the study: An earlier analysis of a few hundred of the donors reported 250 to 350 Gb of sequence data and 117 million unique TCR beta sequences obtained from some 170 million T cells. To study patterns of TCR occurrence, a later analysis re-analyzed previously published TCR beta repertoires from 666 donors and added high-resolution HLA genotyping. Among roughly 370 genotyped donors of the cohort, an average of 235,054 unique TCR beta nucleotide sequences were sequenced per donor, about a sixth of them non-productive. Class I and class II HLA loci were covered by the typing at four-digit resolution. Roughly 300 gigabases of sequencing data and 70 million to 100 million unique TCR sequences made up an early release that covered approximately 620 HLA-typed donors. The number of typed donors differed by locus: about 629-630 for A, B, C, DRB1 and DQB1; some 500 for DQA1; approximately 600 for DPA1; and some 470 for DPB1. Along with the roughly 670-subject first cohort, a separate validation cohort of over a hundred different subjects was used. The T cell repertoires of 666 subjects were profiled by immunosequencing and related to cytomegalovirus serostatus. Donor age, sex, ethnicity and CMV serostatus were compiled alongside the repertoire data. Among the 398 genotyped donors, around 81% belonged to the genetic ancestry cluster associated with self-reported Caucasian donors. All discovery cohort repertoires had been generated using a single sequencing platform. An earlier analysis of fewer than 750 of the donors used high-throughput TCR beta sequencing to judge whether each TCR beta V gene segment behaved as functional or pseudogenic. Roughly five DR-DQ haplotypes were handled as single units for association and clustering because linkage in the cohort was strong. The later analysis used no new phenotypic data to find candidate immune exposures, relying instead on TCR beta sequences and their occurrence across donors. To predict cytomegalovirus infection status, the study combined high-throughput TCR immunosequencing, statistical association of individual TCRs with disease status, and machine learning. A later genetic analysis took genome-wide SNP genotypes for about 55% of the roughly 700 donors and used that subset as a discovery cohort. The aim of the study was to test whether cataloging public T cell receptors could identify signatures of past pathogen exposure.

V lost 6 bases and J lost 2 bases; the stretch between them is 10 bases long. The germline V gene supplies CDR1 MNHEY and CDR2 SVGAGI. Including the terminal cysteine and phenylalanine, the CDR3 comprises 13 residues. Only the CDR3 DNA stays, 39 bases, in frame from base 1. The research as a whole found: While some public TCRs were present in many individuals, most TCR sequences turned up only very rarely across donors. Because counts were too low, approximately 15 rarely observed V segments, including chromosome 9 orphons, were excluded from the earlier analysis of under 650 of the donors. Cytomegalovirus status was reported to be diagnosed by the classifier with high specificity and sensitivity in both the original and validation cohorts. In the study, around 150 TCR beta chains were listed as associated with cytomegalovirus. Presence/absence analyses assumed roughly uniform sequencing depth across donors, an assumption that may not hold. Three of the identified cytomegalovirus-associated TCR beta chains were confirmed in vitro to be specific for cytomegalovirus antigens. In a later analysis, HLA-associated TCR beta chains showed more clonal expansion and lower generation probabilities than non-associated chains that were equally common. Assigning TCR associations to individual alleles was difficult when HLA alleles, especially DR and DQ, strongly co-occurred. CMV serostatus was the only immune exposure information available for the cohort. Linkage disequilibrium might explain the correlated functional status among segregating V segments, but an unknown experimental factor could not be ruled out. A further reported finding was that TCR beta sequences accurately predicted the HLA-A and HLA-B alleles for most subjects in the first cohort. Broadly in line with IMGT annotations, most TCR beta V segments showed up in productive rearrangements about 87% or about 30% of the time in an earlier analysis of around 600 of the donors. The authors suggested that the approach could potentially be generalized to other disease states and immunological phenotypes. In a later genetic analysis, a missense DCLRE1C variant was associated with V-gene and J-gene trimming of TCR beta chains, and the association was replicated in an independent cohort. Specific HLA alleles were associated with 15,000 to 20,000 TCR beta sequences at a false discovery rate of 0.05 in a later analysis. The cohort was sequenced for TCR beta chains only, and without alpha or paired-chain data the features that could be detected were limited. The sequencing pipeline was judged likely to have produced a cluster of highly shared sequence variants as a technical artifact. In a later genetic analysis, fewer N-insertions in productive TCRs were reported among donors in an Asian-associated ancestry cluster than the roughly 700-donor mean. Because HLA typing was unavailable for some donors at each locus, only the typed subset was used in association tests. According to a later analysis, parvovirus B19, influenza, CMV and Epstein-Barr virus appeared linked to several top co-occurrence clusters. Most CMV-associated TCR beta chains appeared to be HLA-restricted in a later analysis, and the HLA associations seemed to be driven largely by CMV exposure. In a later analysis, the rate of TCR association differed among HLA loci, with DRB1 alleles having the most associated TCRs and HLA-C alleles having the fewest. The 87-base-pair reads could not distinguish some IMGT-functional V segments, including TRBV6-2 and TRBV6-3, so those segments were excluded.

Library generation was performed with the immunoSEQ multiplex PCR assay. For the multiplex PCR, a mixture combining 60 forward primers for TCR Vbeta segments and 13 reverse primers for TCR Jbeta segments was used. Amplification of the CDR3 region of rearranged TCR beta genes was performed with a multiplex PCR assay on genomic DNA. The Illumina HiSeq System was used to sequence the amplified TCR beta libraries as 87-base-pair reads. Turning to the authors' computational methods: A later analysis tallied around 80 million unique TCR beta chains across the 700 or so repertoires, and around 9.9 million of those chains were shared by two or more donors. Raw reads were error-corrected and collapsed into unique sequences by a nearest-neighbor algorithm in which closely related sequences were merged to remove PCR and sequencing errors. To assign V, D and J gene segments, CDR3 sequences were aligned to IMGT reference sequences. For a sequence to be retained, a match of at least six nucleotides to both a V gene segment and a J gene segment was required. Rearrangements were classified as productive when the CDR3 lacked stop codons and remained in frame with V and J, and all other rearrangements were classified as non-productive. CDR3 was defined according to IMGT convention as the region running from the second conserved V-encoded cysteine to the conserved J-encoded phenylalanine. In an earlier analysis of just under 600 of the donors, sequences lacking an unambiguous match to a single V gene segment were excluded. An earlier analysis of some 610 of the donors called V segments functional above 56.7% productive rearrangements and segregating when the between-donor standard deviation exceeded 5%. A statistical classification framework was developed to diagnose cytomegalovirus status using the catalog of TCR beta chain sequences. In a later analysis, V and J genes were assigned by comparing TCR nucleotide sequences against IMGT/GENE-DB human TR gene sequences. In a later analysis, CDR3 sequences and most-parsimonious VDJ recombination scenarios were assigned using the TCRdist pipeline. In a later analysis, each TCR beta chain was defined by its CDR3 amino acid sequence together with its V-gene family, and reads without a unique V-gene family were excluded. To address suspected cross-contamination and a sequencing artifact, a later analysis removed 450 to 700 highly shared, low-generation-probability nucleotide sequences. For each public chain, a later analysis derived a clonal expansion index from normalized ranks of inferred template counts within each repertoire. In a later analysis, generation probabilities were computed using a VDJ recombination model fitted to out-of-frame rearrangements, and the results were checked against IGoR. Hypergeometric tests were used in a later analysis to score TCR-TCR, TCR-HLA and TCR-CMV co-occurrence, with a repertoire-size bias correction applied to the TCR pairs. To estimate false discovery rates, a later analysis permuted the HLA or CMV assignments 20 times. In a later analysis, co-occurring TCRs were grouped using DBSCAN, and TCRdist sequence similarity was added for clustering within HLA-allele-positive subsets. Co-occurrence clustering excluded repertoires with fewer than 30,000 or more than 120,000 public chains, plus five with anomalous nucleotide sharing. The source is immuneACCESS, and TCRdb retained only in-frame sequences with V and J called. Part of the clones is not carried over; for the studies checked, unresolved V genes explain less than half of this, and the remainder is unexplained. V and J calls and clone size are as listed in that table; D and trimming were resolved from the DNA. The sample table contains about 200,000 clones; only one count was recorded for roughly an eighth of them. Of the sample, about 8% is held by the ten largest clones.

The cohort consisted of hundreds of healthy bone marrow donors. At the time of sampling, every cohort member was nominally healthy, though immune exposures that went unrecorded were likely present. The donor tested CMV seropositive and was one of the 289 seropositive cohort members. Every donor gave a peripheral blood sample, and the peripheral blood mononuclear cells from that sample were used for TCR beta sequencing. The Qiagen DNeasy Blood Extraction Kit was used to extract genomic DNA from the blood cell samples. The sequence derives from a man over 45 in good health and CMV-seropositive. Specimen: PBMCs. The V and J segments used are TRBV6-5 and TRBJ2-5, with no reliable assignment of the D segment. The DNA sequence is as follows: TGTGCCAGCAGCCCTCCTAGTCAAGAGACCCAGTACTTC. Its amino acids are CASSPPSQETQYF.